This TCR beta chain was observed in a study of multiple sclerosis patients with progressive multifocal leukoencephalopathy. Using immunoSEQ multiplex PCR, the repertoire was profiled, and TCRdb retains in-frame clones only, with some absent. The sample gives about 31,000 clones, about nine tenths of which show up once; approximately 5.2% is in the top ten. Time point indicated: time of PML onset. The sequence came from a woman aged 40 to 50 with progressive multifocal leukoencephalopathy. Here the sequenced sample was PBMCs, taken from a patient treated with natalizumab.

The CDR3 DNA is TGTGCCAGCAGCAAAGTTCGGGACAGGGATCGGGACTATGGCTACACCTTC. Amino acids: CASSKVRDRDRDYGYTF. V gene TRBV21-1 combines with J gene TRBJ1-2; TRBD1, the table's D call, lacks a check against the DNA. TRBV21-1 is termed a pseudogene. This CDR3 has 17 residues.